This T cell receptor beta chain originates from a study of T and B cells in COVID-19 patients. Background on the study: Most of the roughly 20 active-infection patients had comorbidities associated with unfavorable COVID-19 outcome. Findings of the study overall: In COVID-19 patients, T cell receptor beta variable and joining gene use was reportedly strongly skewed.

TRB was amplified from about 250-500 ng of blood genomic DNA. TRB rearrangements were amplified by multiplex PCR with BIOMED2 TRB-A/B primers. MiXCR, applied by TCRdb to the multiplex PCR reads, yields one record per CDR3 protein. The sample contains roughly 3,500 distinct CDR3 sequences, approximately 24% of which appear only once. Germline loops: CDR1 SGHKS, CDR2 YYEKEE (reference sequence). This CDR3 has 18 residues. V lost 0 bases to trimming and J lost 4 bases, with 22 bases between them. At least ten counts were recorded for this clonotype. No antigen is known for it. The TCR sequence derives from a human donor with active COVID-19. Source material: blood. This chain uses TRBV5-5 with TRBJ1-2; D gene uncertain. CDR3 region: CASSLGYIWADDGYGYTF. Written as DNA, the CDR3 is TGTGCCAGCAGCTTGGGCTACATATGGGCAGACGACGGCTATGGCTACACCTTC.